The rows below give T cell receptor beta chains drawn from one sample of a study of technical replicates of blood from a few donors. The protocol was immunoSEQ multiplex PCR, while the TCRdb copy is restricted to in-frame clones and leaves out a portion. In the table there are 85,000 to 100,000 clones, approximately 95% of which are singletons. Input material: T cells isolated from PBMCs. Source of these receptors: a human donor in good health. The CDR3 runs from the conserved cysteine through the conserved F or W. Each record gives: CDR3 DNA, CDR3 protein, D gene, V gene, J gene, clone size. A D gene is named only where the DNA matches it firmly. Some rows mark clone size as missing; the rest say once, few, many or name a class of expanded clone.

CDR3 DNA: TGTGCCAGCAGTTACTCGATTGACGGAGGCTATGGCTACACCTTC
CDR3 protein: CASSYSIDGGYGYTF
D gene: NA
V gene: TRBV6-5
J gene: TRBJ1-2
clone size: NA

CDR3 DNA: TGCGCCAGCAGCCAGTTAGGGAGGGGTTCTCTTTACGAGCAGTACTTC
CDR3 protein: CASSQLGRGSLYEQYF
D gene: TRBD2
V gene: TRBV4-1
J gene: TRBJ2-7
clone size: NA

CDR3 DNA: TGTGCCAGCTCACCAGCGGAGGGGGCAGTAGAAGAGCAGTTCTTC
CDR3 protein: CASSPAEGAVEEQFF
D gene: NA
V gene: TRBV18
J gene: TRBJ2-1
clone size: NA

CDR3 DNA: TGTGCCAGCAGTTCGACAGGGCTCGGAAACACCATATATTTT
CDR3 protein: CASSSTGLGNTIYF
D gene: TRBD1
V gene: TRBV28
J gene: TRBJ1-3
clone size: NA

CDR3 DNA: TGTGCCAGCAGCTTAGCGCCGACTAGCGGGAGAGGCTACGAGCAGTACTTC
CDR3 protein: CASSLAPTSGRGYEQYF
D gene: TRBD2
V gene: TRBV7-6
J gene: TRBJ2-7
clone size: NA

CDR3 DNA: TGTGCCAGCAGAGGACAGGGAAGAGGCAATCAGCCCCAGCATTTT
CDR3 protein: CASRGQGRGNQPQHF
D gene: TRBD1
V gene: TRBV6-1
J gene: TRBJ1-5
clone size: NA

CDR3 DNA: TGTGCCTGGGCCCGGAGAAGGGACAGGGGAGAAAAACTGTTTTTT
CDR3 protein: CAWARRRDRGEKLFF
D gene: TRBD1
V gene: TRBV30
J gene: TRBJ1-4
clone size: once

CDR3 DNA: TGTGCCATCAGCAACGGGGTCTCCCACAATGAGCAGTTCTTC
CDR3 protein: CAISNGVSHNEQFF
D gene: NA
V gene: TRBV10-3
J gene: TRBJ2-1
clone size: NA

CDR3 DNA: TGTGCCAGCAGCCTAACAGGTAGCGGGGGATATGGGGAGCAGTACTTC
CDR3 protein: CASSLTGSGGYGEQYF
D gene: TRBD2
V gene: TRBV9
J gene: TRBJ2-7
clone size: NA

CDR3 DNA: TGTGCCAGCAGTTACTCGGACAGGGACTATGGCTACACCTTC
CDR3 protein: CASSYSDRDYGYTF
D gene: TRBD1
V gene: TRBV6-5
J gene: TRBJ1-2
clone size: once

CDR3 DNA: TGTGCCAGCAGCTCCTGGGACAGGTCGAGCCAAGAGACCCAGTACTTC
CDR3 protein: CASSSWDRSSQETQYF
D gene: TRBD1
V gene: TRBV11-3
J gene: TRBJ2-5
clone size: NA

CDR3 DNA: TGTGCCAGCACAAGGAGCTCCTACAATGAGCAGTTCTTC
CDR3 protein: CASTRSSYNEQFF
D gene: NA
V gene: TRBV6-5
J gene: TRBJ2-1
clone size: NA

CDR3 DNA: TGTGCCAGTAGTAGGACTAGCGGGAGCTCCTACAATGAGCAGTTCTTC
CDR3 protein: CASSRTSGSSYNEQFF
D gene: TRBD2
V gene: TRBV19
J gene: TRBJ2-1
clone size: NA

CDR3 DNA: TGTGCCAGTAGTTATGCCTGGCAGGGTGAGCAGTTCTTC
CDR3 protein: CASSYAWQGEQFF
D gene: NA
V gene: TRBV19
J gene: TRBJ2-1
clone size: NA

CDR3 DNA: TGCGCCAGCAGCCCCCAGGGGGCTACTAATGAAAAACTGTTTTTT
CDR3 protein: CASSPQGATNEKLFF
D gene: TRBD1
V gene: TRBV5-1
J gene: TRBJ1-4
clone size: NA

CDR3 DNA: TGTGCCAGCAGCCCGGGCGGGGATACGCAGTATTTT
CDR3 protein: CASSPGGDTQYF
D gene: NA
V gene: TRBV5-6
J gene: TRBJ2-3
clone size: NA

CDR3 DNA: TGTGCCAGCAGTGGTCAAAGAAGCTACGGCTACACCTTC
CDR3 protein: CASSGQRSYGYTF
D gene: NA
V gene: TRBV6-1
J gene: TRBJ1-2
clone size: NA

CDR3 DNA: TGTGCCAGCAGTTACTCGAATTCGGGTCACTACGAGCAGTACTTC
CDR3 protein: CASSYSNSGHYEQYF
D gene: NA
V gene: TRBV6-5
J gene: TRBJ2-7
clone size: once

CDR3 DNA: TGCGCCAGCAAGGGAGGTGACATAAAAGCTTTCTTT
CDR3 protein: CASKGGDIKAFF
D gene: NA
V gene: TRBV10-2
J gene: TRBJ1-1
clone size: once

CDR3 DNA: TGTGCCACCGGGGGGGGATTACAAGAGACCCAGTACTTC
CDR3 protein: CATGGGLQETQYF
D gene: TRBD2
V gene: TRBV10-3
J gene: TRBJ2-5
clone size: once

CDR3 DNA: TGTGCCAGTAAGAGTCGGACAGGGGACAAGTACGAGCAGTACTTC
CDR3 protein: CASKSRTGDKYEQYF
D gene: TRBD1
V gene: TRBV19
J gene: TRBJ2-7
clone size: NA

CDR3 DNA: TGTGCCAGCAGCCTAGGGCCAGAAGGAGTTGAAGCTTTCTTT
CDR3 protein: CASSLGPEGVEAFF
D gene: NA
V gene: TRBV11-2
J gene: TRBJ1-1
clone size: NA

CDR3 DNA: TGCAGCGTTGATAGCCCAGCGGGGGGCAGTCGGGAGCAGTTCTTC
CDR3 protein: CSVDSPAGGSREQFF
D gene: TRBD2
V gene: TRBV29-1
J gene: TRBJ2-1
clone size: NA

CDR3 DNA: TGTGCCACCGGGACCGCGGGGATGGCTTACAATGAGCAGTTCTTC
CDR3 protein: CATGTAGMAYNEQFF
D gene: NA
V gene: TRBV6-6
J gene: TRBJ2-1
clone size: NA

CDR3 DNA: TGTGCGAGCGGGCCGATTTCCCTCAATGAGCAGTTCTTC
CDR3 protein: CASGPISLNEQFF
D gene: NA
V gene: TRBV6-5
J gene: TRBJ2-1
clone size: NA

CDR3 DNA: TGTGCCAGCAGCTTAGGTTTGGCCCTCTACGAGCAGTACTTC
CDR3 protein: CASSLGLALYEQYF
D gene: NA
V gene: TRBV7-9
J gene: TRBJ2-7
clone size: NA

CDR3 DNA: TGTGCCAGCAGCTTGGCTATAGATACGCAGTATTTT
CDR3 protein: CASSLAIDTQYF
D gene: NA
V gene: TRBV5-6
J gene: TRBJ2-3
clone size: NA

CDR3 DNA: TGTGCCAGCAGCTTATGGGGCGGCACTGAAGCTTTCTTT
CDR3 protein: CASSLWGGTEAFF
D gene: NA
V gene: TRBV11-1
J gene: TRBJ1-1
clone size: NA

CDR3 DNA: TGCAGTGCCTATCGTAGAGAGACCCAGTACTTC
CDR3 protein: CSAYRRETQYF
D gene: NA
V gene: TRBV20-1
J gene: TRBJ2-5
clone size: NA

CDR3 DNA: TGTGCCAGCAGCGCCTGGACAGGCTACGAGCAGTACTTC
CDR3 protein: CASSAWTGYEQYF
D gene: TRBD1
V gene: TRBV5-5
J gene: TRBJ2-7
clone size: NA

CDR3 DNA: TGTGCCAGCAGCTTGGCTAGCGGGACCTACGAGCAGTACTTC
CDR3 protein: CASSLASGTYEQYF
D gene: TRBD2
V gene: TRBV5-6
J gene: TRBJ2-7
clone size: NA

CDR3 DNA: TGCGCCAGCAGCCAAGGGCCGGGAGGCATATATGGCTACACCTTC
CDR3 protein: CASSQGPGGIYGYTF
D gene: NA
V gene: TRBV4-1
J gene: TRBJ1-2
clone size: NA

CDR3 DNA: TGCGCCAGCAGTGACGGTATTAGATCTGAGACCCAGTACTTC
CDR3 protein: CASSDGIRSETQYF
D gene: NA
V gene: TRBV10-1
J gene: TRBJ2-5
clone size: NA

CDR3 DNA: TGTGCCAGCAGTGACTTCCGGGGAGAAGAGACCCAGTACTTC
CDR3 protein: CASSDFRGEETQYF
D gene: NA
V gene: TRBV6-4
J gene: TRBJ2-5
clone size: NA

CDR3 DNA: TGTGCCAGCAGCGTGGATAGCGGTTCGGCGTCCTACAATGAGCAGTTCTTC
CDR3 protein: CASSVDSGSASYNEQFF
D gene: NA
V gene: TRBV9
J gene: TRBJ2-1
clone size: NA

CDR3 DNA: TGCGCCAGCAGCTCACTAGCGGGAGGGCCTAGGGACGAGCAGTACTTC
CDR3 protein: CASSSLAGGPRDEQYF
D gene: TRBD2
V gene: TRBV10-1
J gene: TRBJ2-7
clone size: NA

CDR3 DNA: TGTGCCAGCAGCGTAGGACTCACCAATTCTGGAAACACCATATATTTT
CDR3 protein: CASSVGLTNSGNTIYF
D gene: NA
V gene: TRBV9
J gene: TRBJ1-3
clone size: NA

CDR3 DNA: TGCGCCAGCAGCTCGCCAGATGAAAAACTGTTTTTT
CDR3 protein: CASSSPDEKLFF
D gene: NA
V gene: TRBV5-1
J gene: TRBJ1-4
clone size: once

CDR3 DNA: TGTGCCAGCAGTTATGCAGGGGGCGGGAACACCATATATTTT
CDR3 protein: CASSYAGGGNTIYF
D gene: TRBD1
V gene: TRBV2
J gene: TRBJ1-3
clone size: NA

CDR3 DNA: TGTGCCAGCAGTTTATCCGGGACTAACTATGGCTACACCTTC
CDR3 protein: CASSLSGTNYGYTF
D gene: NA
V gene: TRBV27
J gene: TRBJ1-2
clone size: NA

CDR3 DNA: TGCAGCGTTGAAGGTACAGAGGGGGACATTCAGTACTTC
CDR3 protein: CSVEGTEGDIQYF
D gene: NA
V gene: TRBV29-1
J gene: TRBJ2-4
clone size: NA

CDR3 DNA: TGCGCCAGCAGCCAAGAAATTGGCGGGAACACTGAAGCTTTCTTT
CDR3 protein: CASSQEIGGNTEAFF
D gene: NA
V gene: TRBV4-1
J gene: TRBJ1-1
clone size: NA

CDR3 DNA: TGTGCCAGCAGCGGGACAGATAATGAAAAACTGTTTTTT
CDR3 protein: CASSGTDNEKLFF
D gene: TRBD1
V gene: TRBV6-5
J gene: TRBJ1-4
clone size: NA

CDR3 DNA: TGTGCCAGCAGCTTAGTCCCCATTGGGACAGACCTCTACGAGCAGTACTTC
CDR3 protein: CASSLVPIGTDLYEQYF
D gene: TRBD1
V gene: TRBV7-9
J gene: TRBJ2-7
clone size: NA

CDR3 DNA: TGTGCCAGCAGCTTCCGGGACAGGGGCCACGAGCAGTACTTC
CDR3 protein: CASSFRDRGHEQYF
D gene: TRBD1
V gene: TRBV7-9
J gene: TRBJ2-7
clone size: NA

CDR3 DNA: TGTGCCAACCTTAAGGGGTTACAAGAGACCCAGTACTTC
CDR3 protein: CANLKGLQETQYF
D gene: NA
V gene: TRBV6-1
J gene: TRBJ2-5
clone size: NA

CDR3 DNA: TGTGCCAGCAGCTTAGTAGGGGATCTTGGGGATTTCTATGGCTACACCTTC
CDR3 protein: CASSLVGDLGDFYGYTF
D gene: NA
V gene: TRBV7-9
J gene: TRBJ1-2
clone size: NA

CDR3 DNA: TGCAGCGTTGTAGCGGGAGGGCCGGTCGAGCAGTACTTC
CDR3 protein: CSVVAGGPVEQYF
D gene: TRBD2
V gene: TRBV29-1
J gene: TRBJ2-7
clone size: NA

CDR3 DNA: TGCGCCAGCAGCCAGAGCGGACTATTACCAGATACGCAGTATTTT
CDR3 protein: CASSQSGLLPDTQYF
D gene: NA
V gene: TRBV4-1
J gene: TRBJ2-3
clone size: NA

CDR3 DNA: TGTGCCAGCAGCCAAAACTCCGGGTTTGGTGGCTACACCTTC
CDR3 protein: CASSQNSGFGGYTF
D gene: NA
V gene: TRBV14
J gene: TRBJ1-2
clone size: NA

CDR3 DNA: TGTGCCAGCTCACCAGGAGTTGGGACTACCTCAGATACGCAGTATTTT
CDR3 protein: CASSPGVGTTSDTQYF
D gene: TRBD2
V gene: TRBV18
J gene: TRBJ2-3
clone size: NA

CDR3 DNA: TGTGCCACCAGCAGCCGGGACACAATCTACGAGCAGTACTTC
CDR3 protein: CATSSRDTIYEQYF
D gene: NA
V gene: TRBV15
J gene: TRBJ2-7
clone size: NA

CDR3 DNA: TGCGCCAGCAGTGAGTCAAGGGGTATTGACTACGAGCAGTACTTC
CDR3 protein: CASSESRGIDYEQYF
D gene: NA
V gene: TRBV10-2
J gene: TRBJ2-7
clone size: NA

CDR3 DNA: TGTGCCAGCAGTTTGTATTTGGGTAGCGGGAGGGCCGGTGAGACCCAGTACTTC
CDR3 protein: CASSLYLGSGRAGETQYF
D gene: TRBD2
V gene: TRBV27
J gene: TRBJ2-5
clone size: NA